This TCR beta chain comes out of a study of blood T cell repertoires in COVID-19 (dated by TCRdb to about 2020). Looking at the study overall: Collaborator samples came from the United States, Italy and Spain and covered acute and convalescent phases of COVID-19. The prospective study material was composed of cDNA or gDNA derived from T cells, B-cell-depleted T cells, or PBMCs. Deeply sampled blood TCRbeta repertoires from subjects exposed to, actively infected with, or recovered from COVID-19 were included in the dataset. The repertoires were released in a freely available public database meant as a resource for research on the immune response to SARS-CoV-2. The samples were drawn from the first 160 participants of the ongoing ImmuneRACE study and from 950 to 1,500 subjects provided by 6 global collaborators. A de-identified subject ID, COVID-19 status, age in years and sex were almost always included in the sample metadata. Where HLA class I and class II types were available, the types were taken from metadata supplied by the sample provider, not from assay-based typing.

The collaborating institutions used their own protocols to collect whole blood in K2EDTA tubes. For TCRbeta analysis, collaborators shipped samples in one of three forms: frozen whole blood, isolated PBMCs, or DNA extracted from either of those sample types. Summary of the overall study and its limitations: Clinical and demographic metadata were provided uncurated, with the amount varying by source and participant.

Sequences LNHDA (CDR1) and SQIVND (CDR2) are obtained from the germline V gene (reference sequence). V is cut back by 5 bases and J by 2 bases, with 14 bases in the junction unmatched. The CDR3 contains 18 residues, cysteine and phenylalanine counted. The CDR3 DNA has 54 bases and is translated from base 1. Notes on this clone: The target of this receptor is not known. No quality values exist for individual bases; no much larger clone is one base distant.

TCRbeta CDR3 regions were amplified from genomic DNA by means of the immunoSEQ Assay, a bias-controlled multiplex PCR. From the authors' description of their analysis: Within the assay, amplification of reference gene primers was used to estimate how many nucleated cells each sample contained. To quantify the absolute abundance of each unique TCRbeta CDR3 rearrangement, sequence reads were collapsed and filtered. For each sample, productive Simpson clonality was calculated as the square root of Simpson's diversity index over productive rearrangements. Held by TCRdb, this immuneACCESS table contains in-frame sequences only and omits some clones. Under half of the omission traces to an unresolved V gene where checked; the cause of the rest is unknown. That table furnishes V, J and clone size, whereas the DNA furnished D and trimming. The sample table holds tens of thousands of clones, of which 80% were seen once. The ten largest make up 10% to 15% of the sample.

The sample consisted of peripheral blood. The V and J segments used are TRBV19 and TRBJ2-3; 9 central nucleotides agree with TRBD2. This receptor was identified in a human donor in a cohort sampled during active COVID-19. The base sequence is TGTGCCAGTAGTGCGCAGGGCGGGAGGGCCGTCCCCACAGATACGCAGTATTTT. The translation is CASSAQGGRAVPTDTQYF.